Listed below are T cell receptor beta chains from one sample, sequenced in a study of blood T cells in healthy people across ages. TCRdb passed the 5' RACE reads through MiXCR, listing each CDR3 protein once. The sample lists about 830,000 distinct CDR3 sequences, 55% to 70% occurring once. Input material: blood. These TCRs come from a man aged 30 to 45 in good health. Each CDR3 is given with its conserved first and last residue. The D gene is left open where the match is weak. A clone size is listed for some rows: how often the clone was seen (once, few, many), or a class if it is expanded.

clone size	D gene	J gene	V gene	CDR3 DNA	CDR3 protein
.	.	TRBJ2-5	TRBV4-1	TGCGCCAGCAGCCAAACGGGACAAGCGTACCAAGAGACCCAGTACTTC	CASSQTGQAYQETQYF
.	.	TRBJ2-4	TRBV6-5	TGTGCCAGCAGTTACGCAGGGGCCGGCAAAAACATTCAGTACTTC	CASSYAGAGKNIQYF
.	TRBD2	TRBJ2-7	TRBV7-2	TGTGCCAGCAGCTTTCCCTTAGCGGGAGGAGCCTACGAGCAGTACTTC	CASSFPLAGGAYEQYF
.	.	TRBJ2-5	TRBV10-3	TGTGCCATCAGGCCGGACGGACGGGGGCAAGAGACCCAGTACTTC	CAIRPDGRGQETQYF
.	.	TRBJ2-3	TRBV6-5	TGTGCCCCCTACAGGTATAGCAATCAGCCCCAGTATTTT	CAPYRYSNQPQYF
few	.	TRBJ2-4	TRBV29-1	TGCAGCGTTGAAGCCACCTCCGCGAAGTTGCAGTACTTC	CSVEATSAKLQYF
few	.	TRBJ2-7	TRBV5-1	TGCGCCAGTCCAATGATCGCCTTGTCCCGGAACACGCTACCATCCTTCCGAACCTACGAGCAGTACTTC	CASPMIALSRNTLPSFRTYEQYF
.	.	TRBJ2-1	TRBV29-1	TGCAGCGTTTGGAACTCTCGATTAGAAAAAAATGAGCAGTTCTTC	CSVWNSRLEKNEQFF
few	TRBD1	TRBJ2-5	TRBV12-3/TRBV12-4	TGTGCCAGCAGTTGGACAGGGGTCGAGGAGACCCAGTACTTC	CASSWTGVEETQYF
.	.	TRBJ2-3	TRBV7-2	TGTGCCAGCAGCCCCCAGGCTGTGAGCACAGATACGCAGTATTTT	CASSPQAVSTDTQYF
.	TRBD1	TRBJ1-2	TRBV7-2	TGTGCCAGCAGCTTAGGGCGGGACAGAATCTATGGCTACACCTTC	CASSLGRDRIYGYTF
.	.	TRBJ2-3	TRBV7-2	TGTGCCAGCAGCTCCACCCAATCCAGGGCAGATACGCAGTATTTT	CASSSTQSRADTQYF
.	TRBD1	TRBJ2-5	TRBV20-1	TGCAGTGCTGGGACAGGGTGGTTAGAGACCCAGTACTTC	CSAGTGWLETQYF
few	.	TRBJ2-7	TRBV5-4	TGTGCCAGCAGCCAGGGAGCCGCCTACGAGCAGTACTTC	CASSQGAAYEQYF
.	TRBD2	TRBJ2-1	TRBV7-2	TGTGCCAGCAGCTATGCCGGGACTAGCAACAATGAGCAGTTCTTC	CASSYAGTSNNEQFF
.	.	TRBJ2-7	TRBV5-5	TGTGCCAGCAGCTTGGTCGGCAGCGAAGCCTACGAGCAGTACTTC	CASSLVGSEAYEQYF
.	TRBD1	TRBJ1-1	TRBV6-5	TGTGCCAGCAGTCCACCGGGACAGGACGTAATAGCTTTCTTT	CASSPPGQDVIAFF
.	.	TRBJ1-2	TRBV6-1	TGTGCCAGCACCGGAACACAGAGGGGCGGCTACACCTTC	CASTGTQRGGYTF
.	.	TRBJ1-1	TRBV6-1	TGTGCCAGCAGTACCCACCCAGGGAACACTGAAGCTTTCTTT	CASSTHPGNTEAFF
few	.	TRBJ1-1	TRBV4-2	TGTGCCAGCAGCCAAGATGGGGGGCGCACTGAAGCTTTCTTT	CASSQDGGRTEAFF
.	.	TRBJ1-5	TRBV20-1	TGCAGTGCTCATGGGCCGGGATACGGCAATCAGCCCCAGCATTTT	CSAHGPGYGNQPQHF
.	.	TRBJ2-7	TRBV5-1	TGCGCCAGCAGCTTGGAGACGGCCACCTACGAGCAGTACTTC	CASSLETATYEQYF
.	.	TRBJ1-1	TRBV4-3	TGCGCCAGCAGCCAAGATATTGCAGGGGACACTGAAGCTTTCTTT	CASSQDIAGDTEAFF
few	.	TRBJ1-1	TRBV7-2	TGTGCCAGCAGCCCTTACGGGGGGAGGACTGAAGCTTTCTTT	CASSPYGGRTEAFF
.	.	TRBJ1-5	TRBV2	TGTGCCAGCAGTGAGTGGGGGAATAGCAATCAGCCCCAGCATTTT	CASSEWGNSNQPQHF
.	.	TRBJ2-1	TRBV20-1	TGCAGTGCTTTAAACACAGTCTACAATGAGCAGTTCTTC	CSALNTVYNEQFF
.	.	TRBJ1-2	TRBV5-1	TGCGCCAGCAGCTTGGGGGGGACCTCCCAGGTATATGGCTACACCTTC	CASSLGGTSQVYGYTF
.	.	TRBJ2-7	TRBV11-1	TGTGCCAGCAGCTTAGAGCACAGCAGCCTCTTCGAGCAGTACTTC	CASSLEHSSLFEQYF
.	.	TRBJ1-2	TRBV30	TGTGCCTGGAGTTTGCAAGGGGGTGGATATGGCTACACCTTC	CAWSLQGGGYGYTF
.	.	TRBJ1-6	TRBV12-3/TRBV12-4	TGTGCCAGCAGTTCGGGGCTAGCCCTCCACTTT	CASSSGLALHF
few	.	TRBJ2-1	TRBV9	TGTGCCAGCAGCGTAGACGGAACCTACAATGAGCAGTTCTTC	CASSVDGTYNEQFF
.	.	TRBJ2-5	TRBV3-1	TGTGCCAGCAGCAAAGACCCCCGTAGGACCCAGTACTTC	CASSKDPRRTQYF
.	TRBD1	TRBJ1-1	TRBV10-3	TGTGCCATCAGGCCGACAGGGAACGAAGCTTTCTTT	CAIRPTGNEAFF
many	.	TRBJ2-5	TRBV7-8	TGTGCCAGCAGGCAAGGGTTTGGGGGGCGCCAAGAGACCCAGTACTTC	CASRQGFGGRQETQYF
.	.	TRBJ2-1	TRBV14	TGTGCCAGCAGCCACCTGAGACTCTTCAATGAGCAGTTCTTC	CASSHLRLFNEQFF
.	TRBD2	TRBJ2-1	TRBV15	TGTGCCACCAGCAGGGTGACTAGCGGGGGGGCGTTCTTC	CATSRVTSGGAFF